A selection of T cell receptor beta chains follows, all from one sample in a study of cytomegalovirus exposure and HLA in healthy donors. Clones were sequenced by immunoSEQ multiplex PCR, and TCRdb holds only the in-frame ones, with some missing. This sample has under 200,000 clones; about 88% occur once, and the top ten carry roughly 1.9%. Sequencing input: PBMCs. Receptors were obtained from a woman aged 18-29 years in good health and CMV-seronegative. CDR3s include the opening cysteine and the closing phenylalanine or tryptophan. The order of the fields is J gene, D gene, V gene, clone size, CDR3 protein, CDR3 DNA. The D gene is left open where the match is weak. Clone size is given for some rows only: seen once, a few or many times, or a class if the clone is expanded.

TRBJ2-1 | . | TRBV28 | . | CASSLRLRVTYNEQFF | TGTGCCAGCAGTTTAAGGCTCAGGGTCACCTACAATGAGCAGTTCTTC
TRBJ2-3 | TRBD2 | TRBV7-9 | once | CASSFLAGVTDTQYF | TGTGCCAGCAGCTTTCTAGCGGGGGTAACAGATACGCAGTATTTT
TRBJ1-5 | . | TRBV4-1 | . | CASSQGEGDQPQHF | TGCGCCAGCAGCCAGGGGGAGGGGGATCAGCCCCAGCATTTT
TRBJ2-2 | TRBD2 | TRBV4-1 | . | CASSHSPPVGLGISGELFF | TGCGCCAGCAGCCACTCCCCGCCCGTGGGACTAGGAATTTCCGGGGAGCTGTTTTTT
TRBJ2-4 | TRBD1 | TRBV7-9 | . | CSSSLGQQLAKNIQYF | TGTTCCAGCAGCTTGGGACAGCAACTAGCCAAAAACATTCAGTACTTC
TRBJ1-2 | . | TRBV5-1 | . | CASSLVGPVVYGYTF | TGCGCCAGCAGCTTGGTGGGCCCCGTCGTTTACGGCTACACCTTC
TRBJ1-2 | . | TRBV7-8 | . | CASSLSMAGEGDYGYTF | TGTGCCAGCAGCTTAAGCATGGCGGGGGAAGGGGACTATGGCTACACCTTC
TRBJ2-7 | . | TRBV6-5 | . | CASSYGQGLFYEQYF | TGTGCCAGCAGTTACGGGCAGGGCCTATTTTACGAGCAGTACTTC
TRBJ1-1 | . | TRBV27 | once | CASSLDRGKAFF | TGTGCCAGCAGTTTAGATAGAGGGAAAGCTTTCTTT
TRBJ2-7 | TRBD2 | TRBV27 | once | CASSLSAGVYEQYF | TGTGCCAGCAGTTTATCCGCGGGGGTCTACGAGCAGTACTTC
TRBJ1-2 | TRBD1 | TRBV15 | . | CATSRDRAGGYTF | TGTGCCACCAGCCGCGACAGGGCGGGTGGCTACACCTTC
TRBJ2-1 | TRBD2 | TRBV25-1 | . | CASSELSTSGGGYEQFF | TGTGCCAGCAGTGAATTGTCGACTAGCGGGGGCGGGTATGAGCAGTTCTTC
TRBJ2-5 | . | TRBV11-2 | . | CASSLATQETQYF | TGTGCCAGCAGCTTAGCGACTCAAGAGACCCAGTACTTC
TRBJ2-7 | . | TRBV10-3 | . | CAIRVQGPAYEQYF | TGTGCCATCAGGGTACAGGGACCGGCCTACGAGCAGTACTTC
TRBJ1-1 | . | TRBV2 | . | CASSEESLEVTEAFF | TGTGCCAGCAGTGAAGAGTCCCTCGAGGTCACTGAAGCTTTCTTT
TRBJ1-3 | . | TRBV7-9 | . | CASSLRGAAGNTIYF | TGTGCCAGCAGCCTCCGGGGGGCCGCTGGAAACACCATATATTTT
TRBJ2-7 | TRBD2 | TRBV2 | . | CASMGEGEQYF | TGTGCCAGCATGGGGGAGGGCGAGCAGTACTTC
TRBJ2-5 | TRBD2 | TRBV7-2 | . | CASSLPSGGETQYF | TGTGCCAGCAGCTTACCTAGCGGGGGGGAGACCCAGTACTTC
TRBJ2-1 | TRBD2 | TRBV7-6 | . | CASRSGTSGPNEQFF | TGTGCCAGCAGATCCGGGACTAGCGGTCCTAATGAGCAGTTCTTC
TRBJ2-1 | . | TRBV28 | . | CASTRDGAYNEQFF | TGTGCCAGCACCCGGGATGGGGCCTACAATGAGCAGTTCTTC
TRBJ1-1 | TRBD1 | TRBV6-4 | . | CASSEHTGTANTEAFF | TGTGCCAGCAGTGAACATACCGGGACAGCAAACACTGAAGCTTTCTTT
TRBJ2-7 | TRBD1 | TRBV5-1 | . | CASSLMTGERGEQYF | TGCGCCAGCAGCTTGATGACAGGGGAAAGGGGCGAGCAGTACTTC
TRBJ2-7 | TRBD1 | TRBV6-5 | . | CASNAGTGSYEQYF | TGTGCCAGCAACGCCGGGACAGGGTCCTACGAGCAGTACTTC
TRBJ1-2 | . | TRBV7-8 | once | CASSLGVRGKGPYGYTF | TGTGCCAGCAGCCTGGGGGTGCGGGGAAAAGGGCCCTATGGCTACACCTTC
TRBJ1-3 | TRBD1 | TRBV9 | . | CASSADRGVATGNTIYF | TGTGCCAGCAGCGCCGACAGGGGGGTAGCAACTGGAAACACCATATATTTT
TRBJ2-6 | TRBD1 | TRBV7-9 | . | CASDPRGTGGANVLTF | TGTGCCAGCGACCCCAGGGGGACGGGAGGGGCCAACGTCCTGACTTTC
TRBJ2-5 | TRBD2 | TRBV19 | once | CASSIDHFSSGRDQETQYF | TGTGCCAGTAGTATAGACCATTTTTCTAGCGGGAGGGACCAAGAGACCCAGTACTTC
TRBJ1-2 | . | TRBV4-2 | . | CASSQAGAEDRLYGYTF | TGTGCCAGCAGCCAAGCCGGGGCCGAGGACAGACTGTATGGCTACACCTTC
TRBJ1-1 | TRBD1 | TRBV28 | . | CASSPTGQEPEAFF | TGTGCCAGCAGTCCAACAGGACAGGAGCCTGAAGCTTTCTTT
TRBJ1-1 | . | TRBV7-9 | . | CASSRGGSLESREAFF | TGTGCCAGCAGCCGGGGGGGCAGCTTGGAGAGCCGTGAAGCTTTCTTT
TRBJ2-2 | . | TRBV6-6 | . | CASSYSSGGSSGELFF | TGTGCCAGCAGTTACTCGTCTGGGGGGTCCTCCGGGGAGCTGTTTTTT
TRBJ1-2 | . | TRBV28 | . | CASSSGDYGYTF | TGTGCCAGCAGTTCGGGAGACTATGGCTACACCTTC
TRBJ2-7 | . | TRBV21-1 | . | CASSRLFRDRGRVDYEQYF | TGTGCCAGCAGCAGATTATTCAGGGACAGGGGGCGGGTAGACTACGAGCAGTACTTC
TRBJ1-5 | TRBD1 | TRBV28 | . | CASSLGQGHQPQHF | TGTGCCAGCAGTTTGGGACAGGGCCATCAGCCCCAGCATTTT
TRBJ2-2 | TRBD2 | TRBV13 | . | CASTNLVLAGTGELFF | TGTGCCAGCACCAACCTCGTTCTAGCGGGAACCGGGGAGCTGTTTTTT
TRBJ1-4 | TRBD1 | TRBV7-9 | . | CASSKQGAANEKLFF | TGTGCCAGCAGCAAACAGGGGGCGGCTAATGAAAAACTGTTTTTT
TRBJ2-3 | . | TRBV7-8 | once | CASSLVIGGTDTQYF | TGTGCCAGCAGCTTAGTTATAGGGGGCACAGATACGCAGTATTTT
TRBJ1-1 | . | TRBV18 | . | CASSPPTGGMNTEAFF | TGTGCCAGCTCACCACCGACGGGGGGCATGAACACTGAAGCTTTCTTT
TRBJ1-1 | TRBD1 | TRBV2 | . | CASRDRGNTEAFF | TGTGCCAGCAGAGACAGGGGAAACACTGAAGCTTTCTTT
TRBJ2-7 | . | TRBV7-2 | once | CASSFSVLASYEQYF | TGTGCCAGCAGCTTCTCTGTTTTGGCCTCCTACGAGCAGTACTTC
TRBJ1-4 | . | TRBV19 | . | CASSLGGLHNEKLFF | TGTGCCAGTAGCTTGGGGGGACTGCACAATGAAAAACTGTTTTTT
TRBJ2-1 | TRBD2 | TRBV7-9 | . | CASSPGLAGDSYNEQFF | TGTGCCAGCAGCCCGGGACTAGCGGGGGACTCCTACAATGAGCAGTTCTTC
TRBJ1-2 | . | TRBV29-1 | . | CSALRQDYGYTF | TGCAGCGCTCTAAGGCAGGACTATGGCTACACCTTC
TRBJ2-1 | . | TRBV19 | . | CASSVQGQWNEQFF | TGTGCCAGTAGTGTACAGGGTCAGTGGAATGAGCAGTTCTTC
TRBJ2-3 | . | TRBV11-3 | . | CASSLTPGHYTQYF | TGTGCCAGCAGCTTAACTCCGGGACATTATACGCAGTATTTT
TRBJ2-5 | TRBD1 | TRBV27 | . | CASSYSQGEYQETQYF | TGTGCCAGCAGTTACTCACAGGGGGAGTACCAAGAGACCCAGTACTTC
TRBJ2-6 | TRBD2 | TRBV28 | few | CASSPGGRGANVLTF | TGTGCCAGCAGCCCCGGGGGGAGAGGGGCCAACGTCCTGACTTTC
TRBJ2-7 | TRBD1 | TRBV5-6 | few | CASRRGQDEQYF | TGTGCCAGCAGGAGAGGACAGGACGAGCAGTACTTC
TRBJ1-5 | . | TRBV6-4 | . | CASSGPMLFWQVVWPQHF | TGTGCCAGCAGTGGCCCAATGTTGTTTTGGCAGGTGGTTTGGCCCCAGCATTTT
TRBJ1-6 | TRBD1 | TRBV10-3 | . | CAIRGDRAYGSPLHF | TGTGCCATCAGGGGGGACAGGGCGTACGGTTCACCCCTCCACTTT
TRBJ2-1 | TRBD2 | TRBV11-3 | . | CASSLGLAVLPTNEQFF | TGTGCCAGCAGCTTGGGACTAGCGGTCCTACCTACGAATGAGCAGTTCTTC
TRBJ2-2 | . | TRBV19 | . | CASTPGGGELFF | TGTGCCAGTACTCCAGGTGGCGGGGAGCTGTTTTTT
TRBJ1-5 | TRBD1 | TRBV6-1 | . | CASSATGGNQPQHF | TGTGCCAGCAGTGCGACAGGGGGTAATCAGCCCCAGCATTTT
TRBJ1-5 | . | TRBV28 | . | CASSGQEGTSNQPQHF | TGTGCCAGCAGTGGGCAAGAGGGAACTAGCAATCAGCCCCAGCATTTT
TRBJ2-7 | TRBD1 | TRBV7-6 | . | CASSRGQGKNEQYF | TGTGCCAGCAGCCGCGGACAGGGGAAAAACGAGCAGTACTTC
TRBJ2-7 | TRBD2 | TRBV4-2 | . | CASSLGLNYEQYF | TGTGCCAGCAGCCTGGGACTAAACTACGAGCAGTACTTC
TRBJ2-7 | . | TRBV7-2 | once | CASSLNTYYEQYF | TGTGCCAGCAGCTTAAATACCTACTACGAGCAGTACTTC
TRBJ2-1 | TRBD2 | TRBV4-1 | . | CASARLAGVEQFF | TGCGCCAGCGCGAGACTAGCGGGAGTAGAGCAGTTCTTC
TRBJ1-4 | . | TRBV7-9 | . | CASSLVSRFPTNEKLFF | TGTGCCAGCAGCTTAGTCTCCCGGTTCCCAACTAATGAAAAACTGTTTTTT
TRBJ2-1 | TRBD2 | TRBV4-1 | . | CASSQELLSGGTRFF | TGCGCCAGCAGCCAAGAGCTTCTAAGCGGGGGAACACGGTTCTTC